A selection of T cell receptor beta chains follows, all from one sample in a study of STAT5B mutations in CD4+ large granular lymphocyte leukemia. Method: immunoSEQ multiplex PCR; TCRdb's copy keeps in-frame clones and lacks some. The table lists 25,000 to 30,000 clones, around 80% of them singletons. The sequenced sample consisted of CD4+ T cells from blood buffy coats. The receptors shown here come from a human donor in good health. The CDR3 runs from the conserved cysteine through the conserved F or W. The D gene is left open where the match is weak. Only some rows state a clone size, as once, few, many or a class for expanded clones.

v_gene	j_gene	d_gene	abundance	CDR3aa	CDR3nt
TRBV6-5	TRBJ1-4	NA	NA	CASSRDKAEKLFF	TGTGCCAGCAGCCGGGACAAGGCTGAAAAACTGTTTTTT
TRBV25-1	TRBJ2-7	NA	NA	CASIGGGLREQYF	TGTGCCAGCATCGGAGGAGGACTACGAGAGCAGTACTTC
TRBV6-6	TRBJ1-1	NA	NA	CASSYAGTNTEAFF	TGTGCCAGCAGTTACGCAGGGACGAACACTGAAGCTTTCTTT
TRBV6-5	TRBJ1-5	NA	NA	CASTTGPNQPQHF	TGTGCCAGCACCACGGGACCTAATCAGCCCCAGCATTTT
TRBV19	TRBJ2-1	TRBD2	NA	CASSIRGTTYNEQFF	TGTGCCAGTAGTATACGCGGGACTACTTACAATGAGCAGTTCTTC
TRBV18	TRBJ1-5	NA	NA	CASSMDTGGGQPQHF	TGTGCCAGCTCAATGGACACCGGGGGGGGTCAGCCCCAGCATTTT
TRBV7-8	TRBJ1-2	NA	few	CASTRGGLGYTF	TGTGCCAGCACCAGGGGCGGGTTAGGCTACACCTTC
TRBV5-6	TRBJ2-1	TRBD2	NA	CASSVAGGRYNEQFF	TGTGCCAGCAGCGTCGCGGGGGGAAGGTACAATGAGCAGTTCTTC
TRBV6-1	TRBJ2-1	TRBD2	NA	CASSWTSGDNEQFF	TGTGCCAGCAGTTGGACTAGCGGGGACAATGAGCAGTTCTTC
TRBV18	TRBJ2-7	TRBD2	NA	CASSRRGEDSRISEQYF	TGTGCCAGCTCACGGCGGGGGGAGGACAGCCGAATATCCGAGCAGTACTTC
TRBV6-6	TRBJ1-2	NA	NA	CASSYLANYGYTF	TGTGCCAGCAGTTACTTAGCTAACTATGGCTACACCTTC
TRBV11-2	TRBJ1-1	NA	NA	CASSLGRVNTEAFF	TGTGCCAGCAGCTTAGGCAGGGTGAACACTGAAGCTTTCTTT
TRBV28	TRBJ1-6	NA	NA	CASEGGGVGVRPRRIHF	TGTGCCAGCGAGGGGGGCGGCGTGGGGGTCAGGCCGCGGAGAATCCACTTT
TRBV5-6	TRBJ1-5	TRBD1	few	CASSLSGTGGLQPQHF	TGTGCCAGCAGCTTGTCGGGGACAGGGGGCCTGCAGCCCCAGCATTTT
TRBV28	TRBJ2-3	TRBD1	once	CASSRTGYTQYF	TGTGCCAGCAGTCGGACAGGGTACACGCAGTATTTT